The 22 T cell receptor beta chains below all came from one sample that was sequenced in a study of OX40 agonist ivuxolimab in advanced cancers. Libraries were built with the immunoSEQ multiplex PCR assay. The source is immuneACCESS, and TCRdb retained only in-frame sequences with V and J called. Part of the clones is not carried over; for the studies checked, unresolved V genes explain less than half of this, and the remainder is unexplained. The table for this sample lists more than 50,000 clones; 65% to 90% of them were counted only once. In total, the top ten clones hold roughly 0.95% of the sample. The sequencing used CD4+ or CD8+ T cells sorted from blood, collected in a trial of the OX40 agonist ivuxolimab. All receptors come from an adult with an advanced solid tumor such as melanoma, head and neck, liver or kidney cancer.

This chain links TRBV19 with TRBJ2-3; D possibly corresponds to TRBD2 (6 bases). The germline V gene has CDR1 LNHDA and CDR2 SQIVND (reference sequence). This CDR3 has 16 residues. Trimming shortened V by 3 bases and J by 2 bases, and 15 bases separated the two germline ends. CDR3 region: CASSMLGGRVTDTQYF. The CDR3 bases are TGTGCCAGTAGTATGTTGGGGGGTCGTGTCACAGATACGCAGTATTTT.

The sample holds one count of this clone. The V call is TRBV7-3, the J call TRBJ2-3; D unclear. This CDR3 has 15 residues. V lost 2 bases, J lost 0 bases, and 9 bases lay in between. Per germline, CDR1 SGHTA and CDR2 FQGTGA. CDR3 residues: CASSLGIGSTDTQYF. CDR3 DNA: TGTGCCAGCAGCTTAGGAATTGGTAGCACAGATACGCAGTATTTT.

The chain recombines TRBV5-8 with TRBJ2-5, with 9 bases lining up with TRBD2. After removal of 5 bases from V and 1 base from J, the junction contained 15 bases not matched to a gene. Germline V gene data show CDR1 as SGHTS and CDR2 as YDEGEE. The CDR3 runs to 18 residues. CDR3: CASSRRLAALAFQETQYF. The CDR3 DNA follows: TGTGCCAGCAGTCGCCGACTAGCGGCCCTAGCGTTCCAAGAGACCCAGTACTTC.

V gene TRBV5-1 combines with J gene TRBJ2-7; 10 positions agree with TRBD2. After removal of 4 bases from V and 4 bases from J, the junction contained 11 bases not matched to a gene. The germline gives CDR1 SGHRS, CDR2 YFSETQ. The CDR3 runs 16 residues. CDR3 in amino acids: CASSLSISGGIYEQYF. The CDR3 DNA follows: TGCGCCAGCAGCCTCTCGATTAGCGGGGGGATTTACGAGCAGTACTTC.

This rearrangement joins TRBV6-5 to TRBJ1-4; the D is unclear. The germline V gene has CDR1 MNHEY and CDR2 SVGAGI. V lost 6 bases and J lost 3, with 14 bases in between. The CDR3 runs to 15 residues. The CDR3 nucleotides read TGTGCCAGCAGCAAGAGACCAACCCCTAATGAAAAACTGTTTTTT. Translated: CASSKRPTPNEKLFF.

The chain links TRBV5-1 to TRBJ2-3; no definite D call. Germline CDR1 is SGHRS and CDR2 is YFSETQ. V lost 2 bases and J lost 0, with 10 bases in between. The CDR3 length is 15 residues. The CDR3 nucleotides read TGCGCCAGCAGCTTAATATCCGCTAGCACAGATACGCAGTATTTT. Residues: CASSLISASTDTQYF.

The rearrangement uses TRBV30 and TRBJ1-2; no clear D. The CDR3 covers 11 residues. CDR1 and CDR2 (germline): GTSNPN, SVGIG (reference sequence). Trimming stripped 0 bases from V and 8 bases from J, with 7 bases between. In nucleotides, the CDR3 is TGTGCCTGGAGTGTAGACGGGGGCTACACCTTC. As protein: CAWSVDGGYTF.

The chain has TRBV6-5 and TRBJ2-1; D is ambiguous. The germline CDR1 and CDR2 sequences are MNHEY and SVGAGI. The CDR3 runs 16 residues. Trimming left V 0 bases short and J 2 bases short, with 11 bases between. This CDR3 is CASSYSRWPTYNEQFF. Written as DNA, the CDR3 is TGTGCCAGCAGTTACTCCCGGTGGCCCACCTACAATGAGCAGTTCTTC.

V usage is TRBV11-1 and J usage is TRBJ2-7, with D possibly matching TRBD2 (5 bases). V was clipped by 6 bases and J by 2 bases, with 11 bases between them. The CDR3 runs to 13 residues. Germline V CDR1 and CDR2: SGHAT, FQDESV (reference sequence). CDR3: CASSSDVPYEQYF. CDR3 nucleotide sequence: TGTGCCAGCAGTAGCGACGTGCCCTACGAGCAGTACTTC.

A note on this clone: The CDR3 ends on some other residue instead of the conserved phenylalanine or tryptophan, so this is likely a read error. The DNA is left out, because the CDR3 cannot be placed on it with certainty; the CDR3 is given as TCRdb lists it. The V gene is TRBV2, the J gene TRBJ2-7; TRBD2 is taken as the D call from the table, unchecked against the DNA. Germline V gene data show CDR1 as SNHLY and CDR2 as FYNNEI. Including both end residues, the CDR3 is 11 amino acids long. CDR3: CASSEAGGGLY.

The chain's CDR3 is CASRGGLVGEQYF. The CDR3 DNA reads TGTGCCAGCAGGGGGGGGCTAGTGGGCGAGCAGTACTTC. This sequence joins TRBV5-4 and TRBJ2-7; D perhaps matches TRBD2 (7 bases). There are 13 residues in the CDR3. Germline lookup yields CDR1 SGHNT and CDR2 YYREEE (reference sequence). With 5 bases removed from V and 6 bases from J, the gap between germline ends came to 15 bases.

This chain uses TRBV28 with TRBJ2-5; D call uncertain. The J call is doubtful: the DNA matches TRBJ2-7 better. CDR3 length: 16 amino acids. CDR1 is MDHEN, CDR2 SYDVKM, per germline. The CDR3 here is CASSLGRTSLSYEQYF. CDR3 sequence (DNA): TGTGCCAGCAGTTTAGGACGGACCAGCCTCTCCTACGAGCAGTACTTC.

The chain uses TRBV19 and TRBJ1-5; the D gene is possibly TRBD1 (5 bases). Germline values: CDR1 LNHDA, CDR2 SQIVND (reference sequence). Trimming took off 6 bases at V and 0 bases at J, with 15 bases between the two ends. CDR3 length: 16 residues. In DNA, the CDR3 is TGTGCCAGTAGAGTCGTCCAGGGCCTTAGCAATCAGCCCCAGCATTTT. Protein: CASRVVQGLSNQPQHF.

J is TRBJ2-5 and V is TRBV7-2; 7 bases match TRBD1. The germline V gene has CDR1 SGHTA and CDR2 FQGNSA. The V segment lost 4 bases and the J segment 0 bases; nucleotides outside the gene matches: 5. The CDR3 loop spans 15 amino acids. As DNA, the CDR3 is TGTGCCAGCAGCTGGTCCGGGACAGACCAAGAGACCCAGTACTTC. Amino acid sequence: CASSWSGTDQETQYF.

The chain links TRBV2 to TRBJ1-5; TRBD1 might be the D (5 bases). V gave up 7 bases and J gave up 7 bases, with 17 bases separating them. This CDR3 contains 14 residues. The germline gives CDR1 SNHLY, CDR2 FYNNEI. CDR3 sequence reads: CASTLNQGAQPQHF. Here the CDR3 DNA reads TGTGCCAGCACCTTAAATCAGGGAGCGCAGCCCCAGCATTTT.

This chain links TRBV4-1 with TRBJ1-2, with 7 bases fitting TRBD1. This CDR3 has 15 amino acids. The germline V gene has CDR1 MGHRA and CDR2 YSYEKL. The J segment lost 5 bases and the V segment lost 3 bases, leaving 9 bases of the junction unmatched. CDR3 amino acids: CASSHVLGTAYGYTF. CDR3 sequence (DNA): TGCGCCAGCAGCCATGTGCTCGGGACAGCGTATGGCTACACCTTC.

Concerning this clone: At one boundary the junction diverges from the germline segment, which might be a read error. The chain links TRBV6-1 to TRBJ1-5; no firm D call. The CDR3 contains 12 residues. The germline gives CDR1 MNHNS, CDR2 SASEGT. CDR3: CASRPTNQPQHF. CDR3 nucleotide sequence: TGTGCGAGCAGGCCTACTAATCAGCCCCAGCATTTT.

The V and J genes are TRBV7-2 and TRBJ2-7; 11 bases map to TRBD2. Germline CDR1 reads SGHTA; CDR2 reads FQGNSA. This CDR3 has 15 residues. V lost 3 bases and J lost 4; bases outside the gene matches: 5. The CDR3 DNA reads TGTGCCAGCAGCTTCGTAGCGGGGGGGATGTACGAGCAGTACTTC. Encoded protein: CASSFVAGGMYEQYF.

The chain carries TRBV7-9 and TRBJ2-5, with TRBD2 identical over 7 bases. The CDR3 is 16 residues long. With V trimmed by 2 bases and J by 1 base, 7 bases remained unmatched. The germline V gene encodes CDR1 SEHNR and CDR2 FQNEAQ (reference sequence). Written as DNA, the CDR3 is TGTGCCAGCAGCTTAAGAGTGCGGGGGATCCAAGAGACCCAGTACTTC. Translated, it gives CASSLRVRGIQETQYF. Together with reference TRBV7-9 and TRBJ2-5, the CDR3 gives the full variable domain: DTGVSQNPRHKITKRGQNVTFRCDPISEHNRLYWYRQTLGQGPEFLTYFQNEAQLEKSRLLSDRFSAERPKGSFSTLEIQRTEQGDSAMYLCASSLRVRGIQETQYFGPGTRLLVL.

This clone was seen just once. The V gene is TRBV2, the J gene TRBJ1-4; no firm D call. CDR3 size: 15 residues. Looked up from germline, CDR1 is SNHLY and CDR2 is FYNNEI. V gave up 6 bases and J gave up 0 bases, with 11 bases separating them. This CDR3 is CASRYKFATNEKLFF. CDR3 bases: TGTGCCAGCAGGTACAAGTTTGCAACTAATGAAAAACTGTTTTTT.

The chain combines TRBV4-1 with TRBJ1-4; D call uncertain. This CDR3 has 17 residues. CDR1 is MGHRA, CDR2 YSYEKL, per germline. Trimming left V 0 bases short and J 0 bases short, with 11 bases between. CDR3 sequence: CASSQEGFESTNEKLFF. In DNA, the CDR3 is TGCGCCAGCAGCCAAGAAGGCTTCGAATCAACTAATGAAAAACTGTTTTTT.

The chain recombines TRBV7-9 with TRBJ2-5; D is unclear. The CDR3 loop spans 11 amino acids. The ends were cut back, 2 bases at V and 5 bases at J, with 3 bases in the middle. Germline lookup yields CDR1 SEHNR and CDR2 FQNEAQ (reference sequence). The CDR3 here is CASSLLETQYF. The DNA of the CDR3 is TGTGCCAGCAGCTTATTGGAGACCCAGTACTTC.